This entry lists 13 T cell receptor beta chains sequenced from one sample in a study of blood T cell repertoires in COVID-19. Libraries were prepared by immunoSEQ multiplex PCR; TCRdb keeps only in-frame clonotypes and omits some of them. Of 95,000 to 120,000 clones listed, about 85% are singletons. The sample was peripheral blood. All receptors derive from a human donor in a cohort sampled during active COVID-19.

The V gene is TRBV7-2, the J gene TRBJ1-6; 8 nucleotides match TRBD1. The CDR3 runs 15 residues. The trim removed 2 bases at V and 6 bases at J, leaving 3 bases unmatched. The germline CDR1 and CDR2 sequences are SGHTA and FQGNSA. The CDR3: CASSLHGQGNSPLHF. CDR3 nucleotide sequence: TGTGCCAGCAGCTTACATGGACAGGGTAATTCACCCCTCCACTTT.

Only a few counts were recorded for this clone. CDR3 DNA sequence: TGTGCCAGCTCACCGAAGACAGGGGAAGAGACCCAGTACTTC. It translates to CASSPKTGEETQYF. The chain joins TRBV18 to TRBJ2-5; TRBD1 matches 8 bases. The CDR3 sequence is 14 residues long. V lost 3 bases, J lost 3 bases, and 3 bases stayed unmatched. Per the germline V gene, CDR1 is KGHSH and CDR2 is LQKENI.

This CDR3 reads CASRLTPGTGGSGANVLTF. CDR3 coding DNA: TGTGCCAGTAGACTGACTCCCGGGACAGGGGGCTCTGGGGCCAACGTCCTGACTTTC. The chain links TRBV19 to TRBJ2-6; 11 bases map to TRBD1. The CDR3 consists of 19 residues. V was pared by 6 bases and J by 0 bases, with 10 bases of the junction left unmatched. Germline V gene lookup returns CDR1 LNHDA and CDR2 SQIVND (reference sequence).

This rearrangement joins TRBV11-1 to TRBJ2-7; 7 positions match TRBD1. In germline, CDR1 is SGHAT, CDR2 FQDESV (reference sequence). The CDR3 contains 14 residues. Trimming removed 5 bases from V and 3 bases from J; junction bases left unmatched: 7. The CDR3 DNA is TGTGCCAGCAGCCTCCGGGACAGAATCTACGAGCAGTACTTC. Translated: CASSLRDRIYEQYF.

The genes are TRBV5-1 and TRBJ2-1; 9 positions agree with TRBD2. CDR3 size: 16 residues. With V trimmed by 0 bases and J by 4 bases, 5 bases remained unmatched. Germline CDR1 and CDR2: SGHRS and YFSETQ. The DNA for the CDR3 is TGCGCCAGCAGCTTGGCCCCTAGCGGGGAATACAATGAGCAGTTCTTC. Protein: CASSLAPSGEYNEQFF.

The chain combines TRBV24-1 with TRBJ1-5; maybe TRBD1 (6 bases). CDR1 is KGHDR, CDR2 SFDVKD, per germline. The CDR3 is 14 amino acids. V gave up 10 bases and J gave up 8 bases, with 20 bases separating them. The CDR3: CATSRGTWGEPQHF. Written as DNA, the CDR3 is TGTGCCACGAGTAGGGGGACCTGGGGCGAGCCCCAGCATTTT.

The chain couples TRBV19 to TRBJ2-7, with 8 nucleotides matching TRBD1. The V and J ends lost 0 bases and 5 bases, in that order; junction bases with no gene match: 6. This CDR3 has 15 amino acids. Germline-derived CDR1 and CDR2 are LNHDA and SQIVND (reference sequence). The CDR3 region is CASSIDSGQGDEQYF. The DNA for the CDR3 is TGTGCCAGTAGTATAGATAGCGGACAGGGCGACGAGCAGTACTTC.

The chain uses TRBV11-2 and TRBJ2-5; TRBD2 aligns across 11 bases. V shed 5 bases and J 6 bases; nucleotides not matched to a gene: 11. The CDR3 has 16 amino acids. Germline V gene data show CDR1 as SGHAT and CDR2 as FQNNGV. CDR3 in DNA: TGTGCCAGCAGCCTCTATAGCGGGGGGGCCGGAAAGACCCAGTACTTC. Amino acids: CASSLYSGGAGKTQYF.

V is TRBV7-9 and J is TRBJ2-7; 9 bases fit TRBD2. Germline CDR1 SEHNR, CDR2 FQNEAQ (reference sequence). This CDR3 contains 14 residues. Trimming at V came to 8 bases and at J to 3 bases, leaving 8 bases not matched to a gene. CDR3 DNA sequence: TGTGCCAGCCGTCCAGGGACTAGCTACTACGAGCAGTACTTC. As protein: CASRPGTSYYEQYF. Full variable domain (outside the CDR3, taken from reference TRBV7-9 and TRBJ2-7): DTGVSQNPRHKITKRGQNVTFRCDPISEHNRLYWYRQTLGQGPEFLTYFQNEAQLEKSRLLSDRFSAERPKGSFSTLEIQRTEQGDSAMYLCASRPGTSYYEQYFGPGTRLTVT.

The V call is TRBV5-4, the J call TRBJ2-3; D is undetermined. The CDR3 length is 11 residues. Trimming took 5 bases from V and 8 from J, leaving 9 bases between them. Per germline, CDR1 SGHNT and CDR2 YYREEE (reference sequence). The DNA for the CDR3 is TGTGCCAGCAGGCTCGGTGGTACGCAGTATTTT. This gives the protein CASRLGGTQYF.

As to this clone: Mismatch with germline at one junction end may stem from a read error. This chain links TRBV3-1 (or the pseudogene TRBV3-2) with TRBJ2-7, with D tentatively TRBD2 (7 bases). This CDR3 region has 17 residues. Germline CDR1 and CDR2: LGHDT and YNNKEL (reference sequence). Written as DNA, the CDR3 is TGTGCCCGCAGCCATGGGGGGGCGGGAACCCGAGGGAGGGAGCAGTACTTC. It translates to CARSHGGAGTRGREQYF.

V usage is TRBV5-4 and J usage is TRBJ2-7; 8 bases map to TRBD1. The CDR3 totals 15 residues. Trimming removed 6 bases from V and 0 bases from J; junction bases left unmatched: 8. Germline loops: CDR1 SGHNT, CDR2 YYREEE (reference sequence). CDR3 protein: CASTFGQGTSYEQYF. CDR3 in DNA: TGTGCCAGCACCTTTGGACAGGGAACCTCCTACGAGCAGTACTTC.

This rearrangement joins TRBV5-1 to TRBJ2-5, with 10 nucleotides matching TRBD1. This CDR3 has 15 residues. V was clipped by 4 bases and J by 2 bases; unmatched bases: 5. The V gene's germline CDR1 is SGHRS and CDR2 YFSETQ. The CDR3, as DNA: TGCGCCAGCAGCACCCGGGACAGGGGTCAAGAGACCCAGTACTTC. Encoded protein: CASSTRDRGQETQYF.